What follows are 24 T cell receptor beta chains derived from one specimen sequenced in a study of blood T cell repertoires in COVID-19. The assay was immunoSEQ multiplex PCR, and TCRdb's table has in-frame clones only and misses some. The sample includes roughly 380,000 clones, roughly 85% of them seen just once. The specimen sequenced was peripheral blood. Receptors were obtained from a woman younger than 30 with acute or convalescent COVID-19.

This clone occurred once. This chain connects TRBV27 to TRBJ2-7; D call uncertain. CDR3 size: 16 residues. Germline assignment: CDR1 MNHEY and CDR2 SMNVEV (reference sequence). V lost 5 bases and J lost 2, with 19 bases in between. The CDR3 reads CASSTTIQSATYEQYF. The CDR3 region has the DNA TGTGCCAGCAGTACCACCATACAGTCTGCGACCTACGAGCAGTACTTC.

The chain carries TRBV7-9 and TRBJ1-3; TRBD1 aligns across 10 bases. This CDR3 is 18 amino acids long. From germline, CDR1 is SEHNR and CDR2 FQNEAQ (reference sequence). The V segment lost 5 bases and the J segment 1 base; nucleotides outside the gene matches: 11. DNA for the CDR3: TGTGCCAGCAGCCGGGCCGGGACAGGGGAATATTCTGGAAACACCATATATTTT. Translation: CASSRAGTGEYSGNTIYF.

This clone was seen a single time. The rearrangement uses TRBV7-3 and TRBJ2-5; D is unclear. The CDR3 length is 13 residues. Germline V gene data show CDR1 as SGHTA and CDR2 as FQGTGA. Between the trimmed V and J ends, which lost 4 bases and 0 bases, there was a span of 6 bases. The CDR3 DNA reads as TGTGCCAGCAGCTCCCAGTACCAAGAGACCCAGTACTTC. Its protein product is CASSSQYQETQYF.

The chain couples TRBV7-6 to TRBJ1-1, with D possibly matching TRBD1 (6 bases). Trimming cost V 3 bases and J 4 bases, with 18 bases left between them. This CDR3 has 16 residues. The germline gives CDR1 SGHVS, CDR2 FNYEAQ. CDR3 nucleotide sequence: TGTGCCAGCAGCTTGGACGGACAGCCCGGGGTCACTGAAGCTTTCTTT. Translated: CASSLDGQPGVTEAFF.

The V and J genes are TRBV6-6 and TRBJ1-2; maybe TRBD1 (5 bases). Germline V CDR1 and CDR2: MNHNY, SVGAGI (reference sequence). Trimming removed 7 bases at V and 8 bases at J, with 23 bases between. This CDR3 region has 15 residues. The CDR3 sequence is CASTSRGTGRGGYTF. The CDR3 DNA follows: TGTGCCAGCACCTCCCGGGGTACGGGGCGGGGAGGCTACACCTTC.

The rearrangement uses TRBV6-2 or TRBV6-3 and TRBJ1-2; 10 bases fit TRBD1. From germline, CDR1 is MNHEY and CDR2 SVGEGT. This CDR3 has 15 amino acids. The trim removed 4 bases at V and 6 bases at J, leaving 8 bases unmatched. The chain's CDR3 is CASSSDPGQGHGYTF. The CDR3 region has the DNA TGTGCCAGCAGTTCTGATCCGGGACAGGGGCATGGCTACACCTTC.

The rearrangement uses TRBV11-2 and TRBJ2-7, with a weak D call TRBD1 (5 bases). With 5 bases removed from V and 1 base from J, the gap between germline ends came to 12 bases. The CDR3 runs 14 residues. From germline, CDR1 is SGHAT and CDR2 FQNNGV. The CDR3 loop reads CASSPRRTSYEQYF. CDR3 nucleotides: TGTGCCAGCAGCCCCAGGCGGACATCCTACGAGCAGTACTTC.

The chain's CDR3 is CASSNGQGRTETQYF. The CDR3 nucleotides are TGTGCCAGCAGCAATGGACAGGGGAGGACGGAGACCCAGTACTTC. The chain has TRBV3-1 (or the pseudogene TRBV3-2) and TRBJ2-5; TRBD1 matches 9 bases. After removal of 5 bases from V and 5 bases from J, the junction contained 9 bases not matched to a gene. Germline-derived CDR1 and CDR2 are LGHDT and YNNKEL (reference sequence). The CDR3 is 15 residues long.

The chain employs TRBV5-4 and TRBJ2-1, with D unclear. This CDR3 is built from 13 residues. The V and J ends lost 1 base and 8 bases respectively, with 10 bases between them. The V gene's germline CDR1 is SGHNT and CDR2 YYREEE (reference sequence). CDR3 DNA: TGTGCCAGCAGCTTGATGGGCTCCGATGAGCAGTTCTTC. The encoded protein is CASSLMGSDEQFF.

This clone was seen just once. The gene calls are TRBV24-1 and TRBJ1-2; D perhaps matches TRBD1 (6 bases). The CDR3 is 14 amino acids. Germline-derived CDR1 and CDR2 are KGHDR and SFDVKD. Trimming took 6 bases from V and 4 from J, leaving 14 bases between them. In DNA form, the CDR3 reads TGTGCCACCAGTAAAGAGGGGGAGATCTATGGCTACACCTTC. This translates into CATSKEGEIYGYTF.

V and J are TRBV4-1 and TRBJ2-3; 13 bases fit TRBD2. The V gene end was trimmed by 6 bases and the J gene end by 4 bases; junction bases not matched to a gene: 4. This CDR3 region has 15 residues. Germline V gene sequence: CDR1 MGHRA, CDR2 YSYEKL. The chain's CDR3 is CASRGGLAGSDTQYF. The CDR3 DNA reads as TGCGCCAGCAGGGGGGGACTAGCGGGATCAGATACGCAGTATTTT.

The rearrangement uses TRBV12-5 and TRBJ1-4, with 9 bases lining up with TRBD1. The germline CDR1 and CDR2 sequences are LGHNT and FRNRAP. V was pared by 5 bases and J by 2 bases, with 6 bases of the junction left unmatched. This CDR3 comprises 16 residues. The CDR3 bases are TGTGCTAGTGGTCCGGCCGGGACAGGGACTAATGAAAAACTGTTTTTT. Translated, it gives CASGPAGTGTNEKLFF. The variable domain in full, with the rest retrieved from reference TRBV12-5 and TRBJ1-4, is DARVTQTPRHKVTEMGQEVTMRCQPILGHNTVFWYRQTMMQGLELLAYFRNRAPLDDSGMPKDRFSAEMPDATLATLKIQPSEPRDSAVYFCASGPAGTGTNEKLFFGSGTQLSVL.

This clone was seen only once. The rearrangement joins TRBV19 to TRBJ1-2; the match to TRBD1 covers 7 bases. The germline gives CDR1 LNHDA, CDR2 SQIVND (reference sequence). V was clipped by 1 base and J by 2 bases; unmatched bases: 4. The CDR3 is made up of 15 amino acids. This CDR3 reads CASSIVQGLNYGYTF. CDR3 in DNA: TGTGCCAGTAGTATAGTACAGGGGTTAAACTATGGCTACACCTTC.

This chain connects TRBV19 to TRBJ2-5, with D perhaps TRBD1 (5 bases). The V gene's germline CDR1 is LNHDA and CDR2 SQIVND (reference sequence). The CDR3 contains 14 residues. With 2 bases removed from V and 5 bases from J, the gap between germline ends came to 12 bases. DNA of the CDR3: TGTGCCAGTAGTATACGGTCAGGGAAGGAGACCCAGTACTTC. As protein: CASSIRSGKETQYF. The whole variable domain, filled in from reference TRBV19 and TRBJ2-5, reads DGGITQSPKYLFRKEGQNVTLSCEQNLNHDAMYWYRQDPGQGLRLIYYSQIVNDFQKGDIAEGYSVSREKKESFPLTVTSAQKNPTAFYLCASSIRSGKETQYFGPGTRLLVL.

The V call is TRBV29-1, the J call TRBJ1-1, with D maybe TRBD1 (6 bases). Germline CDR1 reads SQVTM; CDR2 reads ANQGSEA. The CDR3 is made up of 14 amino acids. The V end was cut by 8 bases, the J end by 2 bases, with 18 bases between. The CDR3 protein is CSSFSKTGNTEAFF. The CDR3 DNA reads TGCAGCTCCTTTTCGAAGACAGGCAACACTGAAGCTTTCTTT. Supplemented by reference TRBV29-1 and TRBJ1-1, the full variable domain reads SAVISQKPSRDICQRGTSLTIQCQVDSQVTMMFWYRQQPGQSLTLIATANQGSEATYESGFVIDKFPISRPNLTFSTLTVSNMSPEDSSIYLCSSFSKTGNTEAFFGQGTRLTVV.

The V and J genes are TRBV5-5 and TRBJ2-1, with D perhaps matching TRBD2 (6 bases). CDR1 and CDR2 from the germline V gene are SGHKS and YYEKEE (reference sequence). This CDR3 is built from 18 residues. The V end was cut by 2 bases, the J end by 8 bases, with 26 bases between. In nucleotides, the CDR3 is TGTGCCAGCAGCTTAATATTTATAGAGGGAGGATTTCCCCATGAGCAGTTCTTC. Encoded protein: CASSLIFIEGGFPHEQFF.

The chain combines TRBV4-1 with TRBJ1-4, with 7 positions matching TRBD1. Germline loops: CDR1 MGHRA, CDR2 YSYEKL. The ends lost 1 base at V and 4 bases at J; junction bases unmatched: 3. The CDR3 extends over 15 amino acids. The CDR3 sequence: CASSQGQGYNEKLFF. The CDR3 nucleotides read TGCGCCAGCAGCCAAGGACAGGGCTATAATGAAAAACTGTTTTTT.

The CDR3 DNA sequence: TGCGCCAGCAGCTTTAGTTACAATGAGCAGTTCTTC. Protein: CASSFSYNEQFF. The rearrangement uses TRBV5-1 and TRBJ2-1; D remains ambiguous. Germline V gene data show CDR1 as SGHRS and CDR2 as YFSETQ. With 2 bases removed from V and 4 bases from J, the gap between germline ends came to 4 bases. The CDR3 runs 12 residues.

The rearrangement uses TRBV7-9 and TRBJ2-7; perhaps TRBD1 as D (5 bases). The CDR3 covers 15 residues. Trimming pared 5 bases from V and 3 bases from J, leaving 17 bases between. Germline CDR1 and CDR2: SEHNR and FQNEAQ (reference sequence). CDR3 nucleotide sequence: TGTGCCAGCAGCCCGGGCCAGGGAAAGCACTACGAGCAGTACTTC. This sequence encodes CASSPGQGKHYEQYF. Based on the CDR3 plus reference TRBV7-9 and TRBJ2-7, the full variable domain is DTGVSQNPRHKITKRGQNVTFRCDPISEHNRLYWYRQTLGQGPEFLTYFQNEAQLEKSRLLSDRFSAERPKGSFSTLEIQRTEQGDSAMYLCASSPGQGKHYEQYFGPGTRLTVT.

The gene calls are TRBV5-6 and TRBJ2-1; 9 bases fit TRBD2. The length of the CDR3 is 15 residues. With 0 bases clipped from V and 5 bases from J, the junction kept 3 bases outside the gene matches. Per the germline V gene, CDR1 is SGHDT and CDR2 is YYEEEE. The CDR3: CASSLVSGRDNEQFF. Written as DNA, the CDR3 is TGTGCCAGCAGCTTGGTTAGCGGGAGAGACAATGAGCAGTTCTTC. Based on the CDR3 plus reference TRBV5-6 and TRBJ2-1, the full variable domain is DAGVTQSPTHLIKTRGQQVTLRCSPKSGHDTVSWYQQALGQGPQFIFQYYEEEERQRGNFPDRFSGHQFPNYSSELNVNALLLGDSALYLCASSLVSGRDNEQFFGPGTRLTVL.

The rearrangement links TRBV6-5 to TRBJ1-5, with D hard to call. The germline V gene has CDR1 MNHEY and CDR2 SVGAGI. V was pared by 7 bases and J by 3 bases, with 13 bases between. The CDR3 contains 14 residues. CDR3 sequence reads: CASNQALNNQPQHF. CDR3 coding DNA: TGTGCCAGCAATCAGGCCCTTAACAATCAGCCCCAGCATTTT.

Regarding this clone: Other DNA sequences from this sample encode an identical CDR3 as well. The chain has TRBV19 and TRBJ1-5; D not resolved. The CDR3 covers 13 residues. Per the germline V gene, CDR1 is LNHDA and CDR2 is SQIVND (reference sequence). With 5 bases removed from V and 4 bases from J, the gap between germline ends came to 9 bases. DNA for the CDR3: TGTGCCAGTAGTTCGCGGTCTAATCAGCCCCAGCATTTT. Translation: CASSSRSNQPQHF.

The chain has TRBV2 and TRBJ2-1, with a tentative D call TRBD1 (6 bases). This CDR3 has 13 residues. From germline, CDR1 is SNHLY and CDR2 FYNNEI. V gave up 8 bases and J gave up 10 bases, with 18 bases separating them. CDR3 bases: TGTGCCAGCGGAAGAGAGACAGGACGAGAGCAGTTCTTC. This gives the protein CASGRETGREQFF.

The CDR3 coding sequence is TGTGCCAGCAGCGTAGGCCCTACTTGGGGGGGAGAGCAGTACTTC. Amino acid sequence: CASSVGPTWGGEQYF. The chain recombines TRBV9 with TRBJ2-7, with 7 bases aligning to TRBD2. Germline CDR1 and CDR2: SGDLS and YYNGEE. This CDR3 is built from 15 residues. The J segment lost 7 bases and the V segment lost 0 bases, leaving 10 bases of the junction unmatched.